This T cell receptor (beta chain) originates from a study of patients and donors after allogeneic stem cell transplantation. TCRdb reanalysed the RT-PCR reads using MiXCR and keeps one entry per CDR3 protein. Here the sample spans 98,000 or so distinct CDR3 sequences, roughly 37% being singletons. Sequences were obtained from blood, either unsorted or a sorted T cell fraction (not recorded which). The receptor was isolated from a human donor who was either an allogeneic HSCT recipient or a stem cell or donor lymphocyte infusion donor (not recorded which). It is not recorded whose cells these are; they may come from a transplant donor.

The DNA for the CDR3 is TGTGCCAGTAGCCCCAGCAAGGGCCTAAGTCAGCCCCAGCATTTT. Translated, it gives CASSPSKGLSQPQHF. The chain employs TRBV19 and TRBJ1-5; D remains ambiguous. CDR1 is LNHDA, CDR2 SQIVND, per germline (reference sequence). CDR3 size: 15 residues. Between the trimmed V and J ends, which lost 6 bases and 6 bases, there was a span of 18 bases.